This TCR beta chain was profiled in a study of T cells in Graves' hyperthyroidism and ophthalmopathy. Broader study findings: Also found in blood were most expanded thyroid clonotypes above 0.001. Ophthalmopathy onset followed model prediction by a median approximately six months.

RNA transcripts served as the template for amplifying TCR beta CDR3 regions. The HTBI primer set was used in a first-round RT-PCR of the TCR CDR3. TCRdb used MiXCR to reprocess the multiplex PCR reads, holding one entry per CDR3 protein. The table lists around 530,000 distinct CDR3 sequences, roughly 15% of them singletons. Concerning this clonotype: Its antigen is unidentified.

V lost 5 bases and J 7 bases, leaving 17 bases between the germline ends. CDR3 size: 14 residues. The sequence was collected from a woman aged 18-29 years with Graves' ophthalmopathy. Sequenced input: blood. This chain links TRBV12-3 or TRBV12-4 with TRBJ1-2; D might be TRBD1 (5 bases). The CDR3 region is CASSPGLGVSGYTF. CDR3 bases: TGTGCCAGCAGTCCGGGTTTAGGGGTTAGTGGCTACACCTTC.